This is a list of T cell receptor beta chains from one sample in a study of PD-L1 blockade in urothelial cancer. Here immunoSEQ multiplex PCR was the method, and the copy in TCRdb shows in-frame clones only, minus some. Of more than 90,000 clones listed, less than 95% are singletons. Sequenced here: PBMCs, sampled around atezolizumab (anti-PD-L1) treatment. These receptors were taken from a man aged 55 to 70 with urothelial cancer. The CDR3 runs from the conserved cysteine through the conserved F or W.

TRBJ2-7,TRBV11-3,14,CASSPRAGAYEQYF
TRBJ1-2,TRBV13,15,CASSHRQGALYGYTF
TRBJ2-7,TRBV6-6,14,CASSLAGRSYEQYF
TRBJ2-5,TRBV25-1,14,CASQTSGGQETQYF
TRBJ2-1,TRBV19,13,CASSVPGISGLFF
TRBJ2-2,TRBV5-5,12,CASSLFGAELFF
TRBJ2-5,TRBV7-2,18,CASSLGTSGRRGQETQYF
TRBJ1-4,TRBV7-9,15,CASSFQGATNEKLFF
TRBJ2-1,TRBV18,14,CASSPAVNYNEQFF
TRBJ1-2,TRBV2,13,CASSEWGDYGYTF
TRBJ2-5,TRBV7-2,16,CASSSGQGGLRQTQYF
TRBJ2-7,TRBV28,17,CASSLFRRGRGRTEQYF
TRBJ2-7,TRBV30,13,CAWSVRTGIEQYF
TRBJ2-3,TRBV6-1,14,CASSDPPTHYTQYF
TRBJ2-7,TRBV18,13,CASSKTGSYEQYF
TRBJ2-7,TRBV5-1,16,CASSPTGVGYSYEQYF
TRBJ1-3,TRBV6-5,15,CASSLGGASGNTIYF
TRBJ2-7,TRBV21-1,14,CASSVRGIWREQYF
TRBJ2-3,TRBV29-1,16,CSAFGTGARRTDTQYF
TRBJ2-1,TRBV30,13,CAWRLVGVREQFF
TRBJ2-5,TRBV10-1,16,CASSNELLADQETQYF
TRBJ1-1,TRBV28,15,CASSAPTLMNTEAFF
TRBJ2-7,TRBV7-6,14,CASSLEAVSYEQYF
TRBJ1-5,TRBV9,17,CASSVTLRGGGNQPQHF
TRBJ1-2,TRBV28,16,CASSLGSEGANYGYTF
TRBJ2-2,TRBV7-2,16,CASSRWGRSNTGELFF
TRBJ1-3,TRBV30,15,CAWPIAGQVGNTIYF
TRBJ2-5,TRBV5-4,14,CASSLGVGEETQYF
TRBJ2-7,TRBV7-4,17,CASSLRDTSIPLYEQYF
TRBJ1-2,TRBV27,19,CASAKMAGDRGGTGYGYTF
TRBJ1-2,TRBV6-6,14,CASSQGQGVYGYTF
TRBJ2-7,TRBV4-3,14,CASSPGTSSYEQYF
TRBJ2-1,TRBV5-5,15,CASSLGTGSYNEQFF
TRBJ2-3,TRBV6-6,16,CASSLTSGRVGDTQYF
TRBJ2-7,TRBV15,14,CATSRPGGRYEQYF
TRBJ1-2,TRBV5-6,12,CASSFGQYGYTF
TRBJ1-1,TRBV5-7,18,CASSLASGVIPLNTEAFF
TRBJ2-7,TRBV7-2,17,CASSLAVARGRAYEQYF